The count of the clone carrying this T cell receptor beta chain is one. The antigen is unknown. With random hexamers, roughly 0.45 to 1 ug RNA was reverse transcribed. Multiplex immunoSEQ PCR targeted 54 Vbeta and 13 Jbeta TCR beta segments. TCRdb itself ran the immunoSEQ multiplex PCR reads through MiXCR, one entry per CDR3 protein. Of about 120,000 distinct CDR3 sequences listed, around nine tenths are singletons. Sequencing of TCR beta covered CD8+ and CD4+ T cells obtained from blood. Controls were healthy donors (matched for age and sex). This entry comes from a study of CD8 T cells in Susac syndrome. Findings and limits, study-wide: Regarding the TCR sequencing and HLA analysis, the study admitted that a relatively small number of individuals were involved.

The source is a human donor in good health. Material: CD4+ T cells from PBMCs.

CDR3 protein: CASSVGSSGANYGYTF. CDR3 DNA sequence: TGTGCCAGCAGCGTTGGGTCATCGGGAGCTAACTATGGCTACACCTTC. This chain connects TRBV9 to TRBJ1-2; no definite D call. CDR1 and CDR2 from the germline V gene are SGDLS and YYNGEE. The CDR3 is made up of 16 amino acids. V was cut by 2 bases and J by 0 bases, with 14 bases left in between.